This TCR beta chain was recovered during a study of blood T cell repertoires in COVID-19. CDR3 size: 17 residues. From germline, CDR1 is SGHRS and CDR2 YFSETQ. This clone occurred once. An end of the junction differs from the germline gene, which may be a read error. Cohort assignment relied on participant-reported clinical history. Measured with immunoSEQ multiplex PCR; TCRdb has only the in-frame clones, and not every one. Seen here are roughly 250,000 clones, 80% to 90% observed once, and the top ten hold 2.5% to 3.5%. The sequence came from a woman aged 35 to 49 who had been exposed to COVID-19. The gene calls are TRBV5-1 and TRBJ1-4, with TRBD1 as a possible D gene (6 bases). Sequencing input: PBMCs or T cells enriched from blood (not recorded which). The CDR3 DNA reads TGTGCCAGCAGCCCTGGACAGACATTATCAACTAATGAAAAACTGTTTTTT. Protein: CASSPGQTLSTNEKLFF.